These 8 T cell receptor beta chains were sequenced from one sample in a study of blood T cell repertoires in COVID-19. Sequencing used immunoSEQ multiplex PCR; TCRdb keeps in-frame clones, though not all of them. The data hold some 140,000 clones, with around 77% observed a single time. The material sequenced was peripheral blood. The receptor set was obtained from a human donor in a cohort sampled during active COVID-19.

This clone has only a few counts. The chain has TRBV27 and TRBJ2-3, with 8 bases that match TRBD2. The CDR3 is 17 amino acids. CDR1 and CDR2 (germline): MNHEY, SMNVEV (reference sequence). V lost 3 bases, J lost 4 bases, and 12 bases stayed unmatched. The DNA for the CDR3 is TGTGCCAGCAGTTTCCCCCCGGGTAGCGGGGCGGCAGATACGCAGTATTTT. Translating it yields CASSFPPGSGAADTQYF.

The chain is built from TRBV18 and TRBJ1-1; 9 positions match TRBD1. The J segment lost 3 bases and the V segment lost 1 base, leaving 3 bases of the junction unmatched. The germline V gene encodes CDR1 KGHSH and CDR2 LQKENI. The CDR3 has 15 amino acids. CDR3 residues: CASSPRQGEDTEAFF. DNA for the CDR3: TGTGCCAGCTCACCACGACAGGGGGAGGACACTGAAGCTTTCTTT.

This clone has more than one count but fewer than ten. The rearrangement links TRBV7-9 to TRBJ1-5, with 10 positions matching TRBD1. The CDR3 loop spans 16 amino acids. The germline V gene has CDR1 SEHNR and CDR2 FQNEAQ (reference sequence). The CDR3 sequence is CSSATGTGDFNQPQHF. DNA for the CDR3: TGTTCATCGGCGACCGGGACAGGGGACTTCAATCAGCCCCAGCATTTT.

This clone appeared once. The rearrangement links TRBV18 to TRBJ1-1, with no clear D. The CDR3 length is 14 residues. Trimming cost V 0 bases and J 4 bases, with 9 bases left between them. Germline V gene sequence: CDR1 KGHSH, CDR2 LQKENI. The DNA of the CDR3 is TGTGCCAGCTCACCACCAGGGAGGGCCACTGAAGCTTTCTTT. Its protein is CASSPPGRATEAFF.

The chain couples TRBV6-1 to TRBJ1-2; weak D call: TRBD1 (5 bases). Trimming shortened V by 3 bases and J by 3 bases, and 14 bases separated the two germline ends. The CDR3 totals 15 residues. The germline V gene has CDR1 MNHNS and CDR2 SASEGT. The CDR3 sequence: CASSEQFRQYYGYTF. The CDR3 DNA reads TGTGCCAGCAGTGAGCAATTCCGACAGTACTATGGCTACACCTTC.

The V call is TRBV27, the J call TRBJ2-1, with TRBD2 identical over 8 bases. The CDR3 runs to 14 residues. Trimming took 8 bases from V and 2 from J; bases not matched to a gene: 5. Germline loops: CDR1 MNHEY, CDR2 SMNVEV (reference sequence). CDR3: CASRRGGPYNEQFF. The CDR3 nucleotides are TGTGCCAGCCGTCGGGGGGGCCCCTACAATGAGCAGTTCTTC.

Many counts were recorded for this clone. The rearrangement uses TRBV7-6 and TRBJ2-6; possibly TRBD2 for D (5 bases). Germline CDR1 and CDR2: SGHVS and FNYEAQ. The CDR3 has 16 amino acids. The ends were cut back, 1 base at V and 0 bases at J, with 7 bases in the middle. CDR3 protein: CASSLGGVSGANVLTF. The CDR3 DNA sequence: TGTGCCAGCAGCTTAGGGGGAGTCTCTGGGGCCAACGTCCTGACTTTC.

This clone came up once. The gene calls are TRBV5-1 and TRBJ2-3, with 7 bases lining up with TRBD2. J gave up 1 base and V 9 bases, and 11 bases lay outside the gene matches. Looked up from germline, CDR1 is SGHRS and CDR2 is YFSETQ. This CDR3 has 15 amino acids. The CDR3 region is CATSARGVRTDTQYF. CDR3 DNA: TGCGCCACCTCGGCCCGGGGGGTACGCACAGATACGCAGTATTTT.